This T cell receptor beta chain was found in a study of graft-versus-host responses after intestinal transplantation. Overall study: Isolated intestinal, liver-intestinal, or multivisceral transplants were what recipients had. Once they had received anti-thymocyte globulin induction, all recipients took tacrolimus and steroids for about three years.

The CDR3 length is 13 residues. CDR1 and CDR2 from the germline V gene are SGHRS and YFSETQ. V lost 5 bases and J lost 5, with 12 bases in between. A single count supports this clone. Its specificity is not known. Generated by immunoSEQ multiplex PCR, the TCRdb table keeps only in-frame clones and is missing some. The data contain 70,000 to 95,000 clones, 75% to 90% of them seen just once; the ten biggest clones take up around 0.1%. Study-level findings and limits: Allograft clonal ratios (graft-versus-host to host-versus-graft) were high in patients who had graft-donor T cell macrochimerism.

The clonotype was recovered from a human donor who received an intestinal transplant. This sample comprised unstimulated CD4+ T cells sorted from spleen or lymph node cells, obtained before intestinal transplant. The chain has TRBV5-1 and TRBJ2-3, with D possibly matching TRBD1 (6 bases). The CDR3 is CASSSGAEDTQYF. Here the CDR3 DNA reads TGCGCCAGCAGTTCAGGGGCAGAAGATACGCAGTATTTT.